This record covers a single TCR beta chain. The antigen remains unidentified. These data belong to a study of blood T cells in healthy people across ages. The CDR3 consists of 14 residues. CDR1 and CDR2 (germline): SGHTA, FQGNSA. V was pared by 4 bases and J by 2 bases, with 10 bases between. Isolation per sample recovered at least 7 million PBMCs. Sample-barcoded 5' priming and a J-beta primer mix drove a second PCR of about 6 to 12 cycles. Each of the samples gave a minimum of 3 million paired-end reads that contained CDR3. From the 5' RACE reads, TCRdb called clonotypes with MiXCR, one entry per CDR3 protein. There are approximately 690,000 distinct CDR3 sequences in the sample; about 53% occur only once, and about two fifths lies in the top ten. Study observations and caveats: Greater diversity and more naive CD4+ cells were seen in long-lived donors than in aged donors. Changes in expanded clonotypes were possibly confounded, as the CMV status of donors was unknown.

This clonotype was obtained from a man aged 55 to 70 in good health. Specimen: blood. The rearrangement joins TRBV7-2 to TRBJ2-3, with D possibly matching TRBD1 (5 bases). CDR3 sequence reads: CASSWTSYTDTQYF. Here the CDR3 DNA reads TGTGCCAGCAGCTGGACATCCTACACAGATACGCAGTATTTT. Looking up the rest from reference TRBV7-2 and TRBJ2-3 gives the full variable domain: GAGVSQSPSNKVTEKGKDVELRCDPISGHTALYWYRQSLGQGLEFLIYFQGNSAPDKSGLPSDRFSAERTGGSVSTLTIQRTQQEDSAVYLCASSWTSYTDTQYFGPGTRLTVL.